The next 11 T cell receptor beta chains were all read from a single sample in a study of OX40 agonist ivuxolimab in advanced cancers. Some clones are missing from TCRdb's copy, which holds only in-frame ones; the method was immunoSEQ multiplex PCR. This sample carries 35,000 to 45,000 clones, 74% of them seen once, and the ten largest clones take about a fifth. Sequences were derived from CD4+ or CD8+ T cells sorted from blood, sampled in a trial of the OX40 agonist ivuxolimab. These receptors all stem from an adult with an advanced solid tumor such as melanoma, head and neck, liver or kidney cancer.

The CDR3 DNA follows: TGTGCCAGCAGCGTGTTGGGGGGATCTAATGAAAAACTGTTTTTT. Amino acid sequence: CASSVLGGSNEKLFF. The chain joins TRBV9 to TRBJ1-4; perhaps TRBD1 as D (5 bases). This CDR3 comprises 15 residues. Between the trimmed V and J ends, which lost 2 bases and 3 bases, there was a span of 11 bases. Germline assignment: CDR1 SGDLS and CDR2 YYNGEE. Using reference TRBV9 and TRBJ1-4 for the parts outside the CDR3, the full variable domain is DSGVTQTPKHLITATGQRVTLRCSPRSGDLSVYWYQQSLDQGLQFLIQYYNGEERAKGNILERFSAQQFPDLHSELNLSSLELGDSALYFCASSVLGGSNEKLFFGSGTQLSVL.

The chain uses TRBV21-1 and TRBJ2-7; the table's TRBD2 call for D was not verified on the DNA. TRBV21-1 is a pseudogene locus. CDR3 length: 14 amino acids. DNA of the CDR3: TGTGCCAGCAGCACCTTACGTAGATCCTACGAGCAGTACTTC. It yields the protein CASSTLRRSYEQYF.

The chain couples TRBV19 to TRBJ2-2; D possibly corresponds to TRBD2 (7 bases). V lost 9 bases and J lost 0, with 11 bases in between. The V gene's germline CDR1 is LNHDA and CDR2 SQIVND (reference sequence). This CDR3 has 14 residues. CDR3 DNA sequence: TGTGCCAGCACGGGGGGCACGAACACCGGGGAGCTGTTTTTT. It translates to CASTGGTNTGELFF.

CDR3 sequence: CASRGLGPEAFF. CDR3 bases: TGTGCCAGCAGAGGTCTCGGGCCCGAAGCTTTCTTT. The chain has TRBV11-2 and TRBJ1-1, with D hard to call. Germline CDR1 reads SGHAT; CDR2 reads FQNNGV. The V gene lost 6 bases and the J gene lost 8 bases, with 13 bases spanning the gap. This CDR3 has 12 residues. Together with reference TRBV11-2 and TRBJ1-1, the CDR3 gives the full variable domain: EAGVAQSPRYKIIEKRQSVAFWCNPISGHATLYWYQQILGQGPKLLIQFQNNGVVDDSQLPKDRFSAERLKGVDSTLKIQPAKLEDSAVYLCASRGLGPEAFFGQGTRLTVV.

The V call is TRBV6-6, the J call TRBJ2-3; tentative D call: TRBD2 (7 bases). The CDR3 totals 13 residues. CDR1 MNHNY and CDR2 SVGAGI come from the germline V gene (reference sequence). V was cut by 6 bases and J by 6 bases, with 13 bases left in between. CDR3 protein: CASRSGGLDTQYF. The CDR3 DNA reads TGTGCCAGCAGATCCGGGGGGCTTGATACGCAGTATTTT.

The V and J genes are TRBV4-1 and TRBJ2-7, with TRBD1 matching over 10 bases. Per the germline V gene, CDR1 is MGHRA and CDR2 is YSYEKL. This CDR3 comprises 17 residues. V shed 3 bases and J 2 bases; nucleotides not matched to a gene: 10. Here the CDR3 DNA reads TGCGCCAGCAGCCAGACAGCGGGGACAGGGGCAACCTACGAGCAGTACTTC. This codes for CASSQTAGTGATYEQYF.

By sample share, this clone is medium-sized (0.01 to 0.1%). The J gene is TRBJ1-1, the V gene TRBV12-1; TRBD1, the table's D call, was not compared with the DNA. TRBV12-1 is reported as a pseudogene. The CDR3 runs 15 residues. CDR3: CASSFGTGVKTEAFF. CDR3 in DNA: TGTGCCAGCAGCTTTGGGACAGGGGTGAAGACTGAAGCTTTCTTT.

The rearrangement uses TRBV30 and TRBJ2-7, with D perhaps TRBD2 (7 bases). This CDR3 has 13 amino acids. CDR1 is GTSNPN and CDR2 is SVGIG in the germline V gene (reference sequence). Trimming removed 0 bases from V and 6 bases from J, with 12 bases in between. The CDR3 coding sequence is TGTGCCTGGAGTGTACGAGGGGGGGGCGAGCAGTACTTC. It specifies CAWSVRGGGEQYF.

This chain connects TRBV27 to TRBJ1-4; D remains ambiguous. The CDR3 totals 14 residues. Trimming cost V 6 bases and J 11 bases, with 19 bases left between them. Germline V CDR1 and CDR2: MNHEY, SMNVEV (reference sequence). CDR3: CASSLEGRTLKLFF. CDR3 DNA: TGTGCCAGCAGCCTAGAAGGTCGAACCTTGAAACTGTTTTTT.

The chain has TRBV19 and TRBJ2-3; tentatively, D is TRBD1 (5 bases). Germline values: CDR1 LNHDA, CDR2 SQIVND (reference sequence). The CDR3 covers 14 residues. V was cut by 6 bases and J by 1 base, with 11 bases left in between. The CDR3 DNA reads TGTGCCAGTAGCTTTTTACAGGGCACAGATACGCAGTATTTT. It yields the protein CASSFLQGTDTQYF.

This chain's CDR3 is CAFDRGTDTQYF. In DNA form, the CDR3 reads TGTGCCTTCGACAGGGGGACAGATACGCAGTATTTT. The chain combines TRBV30 with TRBJ2-3, with 9 bases identical to TRBD1. From germline, CDR1 is GTSNPN and CDR2 SVGIG (reference sequence). CDR3 length: 12 amino acids. After removal of 7 bases from V and 3 bases from J, the junction contained 2 bases not matched to a gene.